The 20 T cell receptor beta chains below come from one sample, sequenced in a study of T cell responses to AZD1222 COVID-19 vaccine. Profiling relied on immunoSEQ multiplex PCR, and the TCRdb table lists in-frame clones only, not all of them. Among 85,000 to 100,000 clones, roughly 90% were seen once, and the ten largest hold around a fifth. The starting material was peripheral blood, obtained on day 0 of AZD1222 vaccination. The receptor source for this set is an adult in good health.

The chain uses TRBV5-6 and TRBJ1-6, with 8 bases matching TRBD1. V was clipped by 6 bases and J by 7 bases; unmatched bases: 9. CDR3 size: 15 residues. CDR1 and CDR2 (germline): SGHDT, YYEEEE. The DNA for the CDR3 is TGTGCCAGCAACTTTGAGGACAGGGTCAATTCACCCCTCCACTTT. Translation gives CASNFEDRVNSPLHF.

This sequence joins TRBV7-3 and TRBJ1-6, with D uncertain. Germline loops: CDR1 SGHTA, CDR2 FQGTGA. V was trimmed by 2 bases and J by 8 bases, leaving 7 bases between them. The CDR3 sequence is 13 residues long. As DNA, the CDR3 is TGTGCCAGCAGCTTAGGGTCCGATTCACCCCTCCACTTT. Amino acids: CASSLGSDSPLHF. Full variable domain (missing parts from reference TRBV7-3 and TRBJ1-6): GAGVSQTPSNKVTEKGKYVELRCDPISGHTALYWYRQSLGQGPEFLIYFQGTGAADDSGLPNDRFFAVRPEGSVSTLKIQRTERGDSAVYLCASSLGSDSPLHFGNGTRLTVT.

The rearrangement joins TRBV30 to TRBJ1-6; tentatively, D is TRBD1 (6 bases). This CDR3 comprises 17 residues. V was pared by 0 bases and J by 8 bases, with 20 bases between. The germline gives CDR1 GTSNPN, CDR2 SVGIG (reference sequence). The CDR3 sequence is CAWSVLGGPRFDSPLHF. The CDR3, as DNA: TGTGCCTGGAGTGTACTTGGGGGCCCACGGTTCGATTCACCCCTCCACTTT.

This clone showed up just a few times. This chain joins TRBV18 and TRBJ2-7, with 7 bases lining up with TRBD1. This CDR3 has 14 amino acids. CDR1 and CDR2 (germline): KGHSH, LQKENI. V was clipped by 2 bases and J by 3 bases; unmatched bases: 4. The CDR3 coding sequence is TGTGCCAGCTCACCATCCCAGGGGGACTACGAGCAGTACTTC. It encodes CASSPSQGDYEQYF. Variable domain in full (rest from reference TRBV18 and TRBJ2-7): NAGVMQNPRHLVRRRGQEARLRCSPMKGHSHVYWYRQLPEEGLKFMVYLQKENIIDESGMPKERFSAEFPKEGPSILRIQQVVRGDSAAYFCASSPSQGDYEQYFGPGTRLTVT.

This clone has just a few counts. The V call is TRBV19, the J call TRBJ2-1, with a weak D call TRBD2 (6 bases). Germline loops: CDR1 LNHDA, CDR2 SQIVND (reference sequence). This CDR3 comprises 12 residues. The V gene lost 5 bases and the J gene lost 11 bases, with 13 bases spanning the gap. For the CDR3, the DNA is TGTGCCAGTAGTCCACGAGGCGGGAAGCAGTTCTTC. Translating it yields CASSPRGGKQFF.

The rearrangement uses TRBV12-5 and TRBJ1-1, with D possibly TRBD1 on 6 matching bases. The CDR3 is 14 residues long. The germline V and J ends were trimmed by 1 base and 3 bases, with 9 bases remaining between them. Germline loops: CDR1 LGHNT, CDR2 FRNRAP. CDR3 sequence: CASGLAGDYTEAFF. Written as DNA, the CDR3 is TGTGCTAGTGGTTTGGCAGGGGATTACACTGAAGCTTTCTTT.

The genes are TRBV7-2 and TRBJ1-2; no clear D gene. The germline gives CDR1 SGHTA, CDR2 FQGNSA. The CDR3 loop spans 15 amino acids. V gave up 5 bases and J gave up 4 bases, with 17 bases separating them. DNA of the CDR3: TGTGCCAGCAGCCAAGGACGCGTAGGTACCTATGGCTACACCTTC. Protein sequence: CASSQGRVGTYGYTF.

This chain connects TRBV5-1 to TRBJ1-6; 9 nucleotides agree with TRBD1. This CDR3 is 14 amino acids long. The V segment lost 2 bases and the J segment 7 bases; nucleotides outside the gene matches: 1. Germline values: CDR1 SGHRS, CDR2 YFSETQ. The chain's CDR3 is CASSFGTGNSPLHF. The CDR3 nucleotides read TGCGCCAGCAGCTTTGGGACAGGGAATTCACCCCTCCACTTT.

This clone appeared a single time. The V and J genes are TRBV25-1 and TRBJ2-3; possibly TRBD2 for D (6 bases). Trimming pared 5 bases from V and 3 bases from J, leaving 21 bases between. Germline CDR1 is MGHDK and CDR2 is SYGVNS. This CDR3 has 17 amino acids. CDR3 coding DNA: TGTGCCAGCAGTACCACCCACGGAGGGGTGGAGACAGATACGCAGTATTTT. This encodes CASSTTHGGVETDTQYF. The variable domain in full, with the rest retrieved from reference TRBV25-1 and TRBJ2-3, is EADIYQTPRYLVIGTGKKITLECSQTMGHDKMYWYQQDPGMELHLIHYSYGVNSTEKGDLSSESTVSRIRTEHFPLTLESARPSHTSQYLCASSTTHGGVETDTQYFGPGTRLTVL.

The chain has TRBV5-1 and TRBJ2-5, with TRBD1 identical over 9 bases. Germline CDR1 and CDR2: SGHRS and YFSETQ. The CDR3 extends over 14 amino acids. V shed 4 bases, J shed 3 bases, and the junction held 4 bases outside the gene matches. The CDR3, as DNA: TGCGCCAGCAGCCGTTGGACAGGGGAAGAGACCCAGTACTTC. It translates to CASSRWTGEETQYF.

The rearrangement uses TRBV18 and TRBJ2-7; a possible D gene is TRBD1 (6 bases). V lost 5 bases and J 12 bases, leaving 23 bases between the germline ends. The CDR3 is made up of 14 amino acids. The germline CDR1 and CDR2 sequences are KGHSH and LQKENI. The CDR3 spells CASSTTGDSLDPYF. Here the CDR3 DNA reads TGTGCCAGCTCAACGACAGGAGACAGCCTGGATCCGTACTTC.

In its sample, this clone was seen once. This chain links TRBV4-3 with TRBJ2-3; 7 bases are shared with TRBD2. The CDR3 length is 17 residues. Germline lookup yields CDR1 LGHNA and CDR2 YSLEER. V was clipped by 3 bases and J by 3 bases; unmatched bases: 12. The CDR3 sequence is CASSQANSGGGTDTQYF. The CDR3 DNA reads TGCGCCAGCAGCCAGGCAAACTCGGGCGGGGGAACAGATACGCAGTATTTT.

CDR3 sequence reads: CAISELKTLTSLNSGNTIYF. DNA for the CDR3: TGTGCCATCAGTGAGTTAAAGACTCTCACGTCTTTGAACTCTGGAAACACCATATATTTT. The chain uses TRBV10-3 and TRBJ1-3; no clear D. Germline loops: CDR1 ENHRY, CDR2 SYGVKD. V shed 1 base and J shed 0 bases, with 22 bases lying between them. This CDR3 region has 20 residues.

This clone was counted only a few times. The chain carries TRBV19 and TRBJ1-2; D is undetermined. There are 13 residues in the CDR3. The V and J ends lost 4 bases and 4 bases respectively, with 10 bases between them. The germline gives CDR1 LNHDA, CDR2 SQIVND (reference sequence). The CDR3 sequence is CASSTPETYGYTF. The DNA for the CDR3 is TGTGCCAGTAGTACCCCCGAGACCTATGGCTACACCTTC.

The chain has TRBV6-1 and TRBJ2-7; TRBD2 matches 13 bases. The CDR3 length is 17 residues. Germline V gives CDR1 MNHNS, CDR2 SASEGT. Trimming removed 4 bases from V and 2 bases from J; junction bases left unmatched: 8. The CDR3 protein is CASSGGGLAGNTYEQYF. The CDR3 nucleotides are TGTGCCAGCAGTGGAGGGGGACTAGCGGGGAACACCTACGAGCAGTACTTC.

This rearrangement joins TRBV3-1 (or the pseudogene TRBV3-2) to TRBJ2-7; D might be TRBD2 (5 bases). The CDR3 sequence is 15 residues long. Trimming cost V 1 base and J 6 bases, with 16 bases left between them. CDR1 is LGHDT and CDR2 is YNNKEL in the germline V gene (reference sequence). CDR3 DNA: TGTGCCAGCAGCCAAGGAAGTTCGGGGTACCGCGAGCAGTACTTC. It yields the protein CASSQGSSGYREQYF.

The rearrangement links TRBV3-1 (or the pseudogene TRBV3-2) to TRBJ1-1; possible D gene TRBD1, 5 bases. V lost 5 bases, J lost 1 base, and 11 bases lay in between. The CDR3 consists of 14 residues. CDR1 and CDR2 (germline): LGHDT, YNNKEL (reference sequence). The CDR3 protein is CASSGRDGNTEAFF. The CDR3, as DNA: TGTGCCAGCAGCGGCCGGGACGGGAACACTGAAGCTTTCTTT.

V is TRBV12-3 or TRBV12-4 and J is TRBJ2-7, with D perhaps matching TRBD1 or TRBD2 (5 bases each). The V and J ends lost 6 bases and 7 bases respectively, with 16 bases between them. The CDR3 spans 13 residues. The DNA for the CDR3 is TGTGCCAGCAGGACCCGGGACGTGGGGGAGCAGTACTTC. Amino acids: CASRTRDVGEQYF.

The rearrangement links TRBV6-1 to TRBJ1-2; D unclear. Trimming cost V 3 bases and J 3 bases, with 14 bases left between them. The CDR3 covers 15 residues. Germline CDR1 is MNHNS and CDR2 is SASEGT. The CDR3 DNA follows: TGTGCCAGCAGTGATGGACGGGGAGTCTACTATGGCTACACCTTC. The encoded protein is CASSDGRGVYYGYTF.

CDR3 nucleotides: TGTGCCAGCTTTGACCGCTTCACCGGGGAGCTGTTTTTT. It yields the protein CASFDRFTGELFF. The chain recombines TRBV12-3 or TRBV12-4 with TRBJ2-2; D ambiguous. The CDR3 sequence is 13 residues long. The V and J ends lost 8 bases and 4 bases respectively, with 11 bases between them.